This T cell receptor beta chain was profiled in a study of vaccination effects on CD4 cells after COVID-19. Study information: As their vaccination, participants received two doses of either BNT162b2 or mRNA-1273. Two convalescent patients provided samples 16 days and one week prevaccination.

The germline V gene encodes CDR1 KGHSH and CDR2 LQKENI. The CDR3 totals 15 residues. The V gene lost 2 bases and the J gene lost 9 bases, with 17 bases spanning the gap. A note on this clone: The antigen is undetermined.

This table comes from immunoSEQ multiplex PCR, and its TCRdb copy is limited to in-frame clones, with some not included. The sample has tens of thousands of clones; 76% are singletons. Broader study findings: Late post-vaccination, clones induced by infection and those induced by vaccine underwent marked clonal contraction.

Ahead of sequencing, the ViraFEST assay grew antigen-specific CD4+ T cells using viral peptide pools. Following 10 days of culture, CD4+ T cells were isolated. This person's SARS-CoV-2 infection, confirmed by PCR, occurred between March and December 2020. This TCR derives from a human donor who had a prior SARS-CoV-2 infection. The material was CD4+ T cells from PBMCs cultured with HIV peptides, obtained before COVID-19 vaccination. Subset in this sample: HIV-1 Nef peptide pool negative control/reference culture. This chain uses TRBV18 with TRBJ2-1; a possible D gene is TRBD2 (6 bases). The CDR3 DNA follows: TGTGCCAGCTCACCATCCCTTCGGGAGAAAGGTGAGCAGTTCTTC. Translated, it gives CASSPSLREKGEQFF.